The clone carrying this T cell receptor (beta chain) has just a few counts. Antigen: not known. The data belong to a study of T-cell memory formation after mild COVID-19. Overall study findings and caveats: Unconfirmed was the SARS-CoV-2 specificity of second-wave clones that peaked on day 37.

The V end was cut by 5 bases, the J end by 5 bases, with 18 bases between. CDR3 length: 16 amino acids. Per germline, CDR1 KGHDR and CDR2 SFDVKD. Each CDR3 protein gets one entry after TCRdb re-called the 5' RACE reads with MiXCR. The table shows 120,000 or so distinct CDR3 sequences, with approximately 6.2% occurring only once. The sequenced sample was PBMCs or a T cell subset sorted from them (not recorded which). The V gene is TRBV24-1, the J gene TRBJ2-1; D call uncertain. The receptor was derived from an adult woman who had mild COVID-19 (a few samples of this study predate the infection). Cell type and time point are not known. The CDR3 DNA follows: TGTGCCACCAGTGCAAATTGGAGAGGCACCGACAATGAGCAGTTCTTC. This gives the protein CATSANWRGTDNEQFF.